A single count supports the clone carrying this TCR beta chain. The same CDR3 is also encoded by other DNA sequences in this sample. This sample was included in a study of cytomegalovirus exposure and HLA in healthy donors. CDR3 length: 12 amino acids. Deletions cut 5 bases from V and 5 bases from J, with 9 bases between. Germline V CDR1 and CDR2: SEHNR, FQNEAQ (reference sequence). The PCR had 60 Vbeta and 13 Jbeta primers. Produced via immunoSEQ multiplex PCR; TCRdb's table is partial and in-frame only. The sample has 140,000 to 150,000 clones, about 80% seen once. Sequencing was done on a sample of PBMCs. This clonotype was sampled from a female donor in good health and CMV-seronegative. V and J are TRBV7-9 and TRBJ2-5; D ambiguous. CDR3 sequence: CASSLVGETQYF. The CDR3 nucleotides are TGTGCCAGCAGCCTCGTCGGGGAGACCCAGTACTTC.